The 25 T cell receptor beta chains listed next were all sequenced from one sample in a study of technical replicates of blood from a few donors. Measured with immunoSEQ multiplex PCR; TCRdb has only the in-frame clones, and not every one. The sample includes roughly 71,000 clones, 95% to 96% of them seen just once. The material sequenced was T cells isolated from PBMCs. These receptor sequences come from a human donor in good health.

The rearrangement uses TRBV10-1 and TRBJ2-1; 9 bases are shared with TRBD1. Losses at the gene ends were 8 bases for V and 8 bases for J; bases not matched to a gene: 7. The CDR3 covers 13 residues. CDR1 and CDR2 (germline): WNHNN, SYGVQD (reference sequence). CDR3 sequence: CASGGQGLYEQFF. CDR3 in DNA: TGCGCCAGCGGGGGACAGGGCCTGTATGAGCAGTTCTTC.

The V call is TRBV27, the J call TRBJ2-1; D is undetermined. This CDR3 is built from 12 residues. Germline lookup yields CDR1 MNHEY and CDR2 SMNVEV (reference sequence). Trimming stripped 0 bases from V and 8 bases from J, with 5 bases between. The CDR3 DNA reads as TGTGCCAGCAGTTTATCGAGCCATGAGCAGTTCTTC. It specifies CASSLSSHEQFF.

The chain carries TRBV21-1 and TRBJ2-2; TRBD2 is taken as the D call from the table, unchecked against the DNA. TRBV21-1 is designated a pseudogene. The CDR3 totals 16 residues. The CDR3 nucleotides are TGTGCCAGCAGCAGAGGGATCACTAGCGGACCCGGGGAGCTGTTTTTT. This codes for CASSRGITSGPGELFF.

The V and J genes are TRBV4-1 and TRBJ2-7, with 7 bases that match TRBD1. The CDR3 covers 15 residues. With 4 bases clipped from V and 3 bases from J, the junction kept 9 bases outside the gene matches. In germline, CDR1 is MGHRA, CDR2 YSYEKL. CDR3 protein: CASSREQGPHYEQYF. The CDR3 DNA is TGCGCCAGCAGCCGAGAACAGGGGCCTCACTACGAGCAGTACTTC.

The gene calls are TRBV27 and TRBJ2-1, with TRBD2 matching over 9 bases. Germline values: CDR1 MNHEY, CDR2 SMNVEV (reference sequence). The CDR3 extends over 14 amino acids. The V segment lost 5 bases and the J segment 3 bases; nucleotides outside the gene matches: 2. CDR3 DNA sequence: TGTGCCAGCAGTAGACTAGCGGACTACAATGAGCAGTTCTTC. Amino acids: CASSRLADYNEQFF.

J is TRBJ1-5 and V is TRBV25-1, with TRBD1 matching 7 bases. Trimming cost V 5 bases and J 6 bases; bases outside gene matches: 4. This CDR3 spans 13 amino acids. Germline CDR1 reads MGHDK; CDR2 reads SYGVNS. CDR3 nucleotide sequence: TGTGCCAGCAGTCAGGGGGGTACTCAGCCCCAGCATTTT. This translates into CASSQGGTQPQHF.

The chain uses TRBV5-1 and TRBJ1-6; D possibly corresponds to TRBD1 (5 bases). The CDR3 runs 15 residues. Trimming took 3 bases from V and 8 from J, leaving 15 bases between them. Germline CDR1 reads SGHRS; CDR2 reads YFSETQ. The CDR3 spells CASSSSGREDSPLHF. CDR3 nucleotides: TGCGCCAGCAGCTCCTCCGGCAGGGAGGATTCACCCCTCCACTTT. Looking up the rest from reference TRBV5-1 and TRBJ1-6 gives the full variable domain: KAGVTQTPRYLIKTRGQQVTLSCSPISGHRSVSWYQQTPGQGLQFLFEYFSETQRNKGNFPGRFSGRQFSNSRSEMNVSTLELGDSALYLCASSSSGREDSPLHFGNGTRLTVT.

This clone showed up just a few times. This chain uses TRBV4-1 with TRBJ1-1; 7 bases line up with TRBD1. Germline trimming cut 6 bases from V and 3 bases from J; bases unmatched to any gene: 13. CDR1 and CDR2 from the germline V gene are MGHRA and YSYEKL. The CDR3 runs to 16 residues. The CDR3 DNA reads as TGCGCCAGCAGGAATGCAGGGGGTCCCCTTTACACTGAAGCTTTCTTT. It is translated as CASRNAGGPLYTEAFF.

This rearrangement joins TRBV28 to TRBJ1-1; D might be TRBD1 (5 bases). The CDR3 has 14 amino acids. V was clipped by 3 bases and J by 4 bases, with 12 bases between them. Germline CDR1 and CDR2: MDHEN and SYDVKM. The CDR3 region is CASSFLQGPTEAFF. CDR3 nucleotides: TGTGCCAGCAGTTTCCTTCAGGGCCCCACTGAAGCTTTCTTT.

The CDR3 here is CASSYRVTAHNEKLFF. The CDR3 bases are TGTGCCAGCAGTTACAGGGTGACAGCCCATAATGAAAAACTGTTTTTT. The V and J genes are TRBV6-5 and TRBJ1-4; D perhaps matches TRBD1 (5 bases). This CDR3 is 16 amino acids long. Between the trimmed V and J ends, which lost 2 bases and 4 bases, there was a span of 14 bases. Germline V gives CDR1 MNHEY, CDR2 SVGAGI.

This clone appeared a single time. V is TRBV7-6 and J is TRBJ2-1, with D possibly matching TRBD2 (6 bases). The CDR3 length is 17 residues. V was cut by 0 bases and J by 3 bases, with 15 bases left in between. The V gene's germline CDR1 is SGHVS and CDR2 FNYEAQ. The CDR3 sequence: CASSLAIGGSGYNEQFF. Written as DNA, the CDR3 is TGTGCCAGCAGCTTAGCGATTGGGGGGTCGGGCTACAATGAGCAGTTCTTC.

J is TRBJ2-7 and V is TRBV11-2; weak D call: TRBD1 (6 bases). The V and J ends lost 3 bases and 0 bases respectively, with 9 bases between them. The CDR3 has 14 residues. Germline V lookup: CDR1 SGHAT, CDR2 FQNNGV. The CDR3 sequence is CASSLGHLSYEQYF. CDR3 sequence (DNA): TGTGCCAGCAGCTTGGGACACCTCTCCTACGAGCAGTACTTC.

This clone occurred once. V and J are TRBV30 and TRBJ1-1; tentatively, D is TRBD1 (6 bases). Germline CDR1 is GTSNPN and CDR2 is SVGIG (reference sequence). The germline V and J ends were trimmed by 6 bases and 8 bases, with 25 bases remaining between them. CDR3 length equals 15 residues. The CDR3 region is CACRSRRTVLSEAFF. DNA of the CDR3: TGTGCCTGTCGGTCTAGGAGGACAGTTTTAAGCGAAGCTTTCTTT.

V is TRBV2 and J is TRBJ1-5; TRBD1 matches 9 bases. Germline values: CDR1 SNHLY, CDR2 FYNNEI. The J segment lost 2 bases and the V segment lost 6 bases, leaving 5 bases of the junction unmatched. The CDR3 runs 15 residues. This CDR3 reads CASRAGQGGNQPQHF. In nucleotides, the CDR3 is TGTGCCAGCAGGGCGGGACAGGGAGGCAATCAGCCCCAGCATTTT.

In DNA, the CDR3 is TGTGCCAGCAGCGTGGCCAGTTTGGCTGGGGCCAACGTCCTGACTTTC. The encoded protein is CASSVASLAGANVLTF. This rearrangement joins TRBV9 to TRBJ2-6, with D hard to call. CDR1 and CDR2 from the germline V gene are SGDLS and YYNGEE. The CDR3 sequence is 16 residues long. With 2 bases removed from V and 2 bases from J, the gap between germline ends came to 11 bases.

The genes are TRBV4-2 and TRBJ2-5; 14 bases match TRBD2. Trimming at V came to 3 bases and at J to 4 bases, leaving 1 base not matched to a gene. This CDR3 is 15 amino acids long. In germline, CDR1 is LGHNA, CDR2 YNFKEQ. The CDR3 nucleotides are TGTGCCAGCAGCCAGACTAGCGGGAGGGGAGAGACCCAGTACTTC. This gives the protein CASSQTSGRGETQYF.

The V gene is TRBV29-1, the J gene TRBJ1-2, with 9 bases identical to TRBD1. CDR1 and CDR2 (germline): SQVTM, ANQGSEA. The CDR3 covers 13 residues. Trimming took 5 bases from V and 8 from J; bases not matched to a gene: 9. As DNA, the CDR3 is TGCAGCGTTAAACAGGGGGCTGGAGGAGGCTACACCTTC. This gives the protein CSVKQGAGGGYTF.

CDR3 bases: TGTGCCAGCAGCTCCCATTGGACTAGCGGGGGGTCTCCTTACAATGAGCAGTTCTTC. It encodes CASSSHWTSGGSPYNEQFF. The rearrangement links TRBV11-3 to TRBJ2-1; 14 nucleotides line up with TRBD2. With 4 bases clipped from V and 4 bases from J, the junction kept 12 bases outside the gene matches. This CDR3 contains 19 residues. Per germline, CDR1 SGHNT and CDR2 YENEEA.

The gene calls are TRBV28 and TRBJ2-5; 13 nucleotides agree with TRBD2. The trim removed 2 bases at V and 2 bases at J, leaving 2 bases unmatched. CDR3 length: 16 amino acids. In germline, CDR1 is MDHEN, CDR2 SYDVKM. The CDR3 protein is CASSLRGLAGQETQYF. The CDR3 coding sequence is TGTGCCAGCAGTTTACGGGGACTAGCGGGGCAAGAGACCCAGTACTTC. Based on the CDR3 plus reference TRBV28 and TRBJ2-5, the full variable domain is DVKVTQSSRYLVKRTGEKVFLECVQDMDHENMFWYRQDPGLGLRLIYFSYDVKMKEKGDIPEGYSVSREKKERFSLILESASTNQTSMYLCASSLRGLAGQETQYFGPGTRLLVL.

The genes are TRBV7-9 and TRBJ1-2; unclear D gene. Between the trimmed V and J ends, which lost 8 bases and 1 base, there was a span of 14 bases. The CDR3 has 14 amino acids. Germline CDR1 reads SEHNR; CDR2 reads FQNEAQ (reference sequence). The CDR3 loop reads CASGNRGINYGYTF. The CDR3 DNA follows: TGTGCCAGCGGGAACCGGGGAATTAACTATGGCTACACCTTC.

The chain is built from TRBV7-9 and TRBJ2-7; tentative D call: TRBD2 (5 bases). The length of the CDR3 is 12 residues. CDR1 SEHNR and CDR2 FQNEAQ come from the germline V gene (reference sequence). Trimming took 5 bases from V and 3 from J, leaving 8 bases between them. CDR3 nucleotide sequence: TGTGCCAGCAGCACGGGGATCTACGAGCAGTACTTC. It yields the protein CASSTGIYEQYF.

The V call is TRBV9, the J call TRBJ2-5; 7 positions agree with TRBD2. Per the germline V gene, CDR1 is SGDLS and CDR2 is YYNGEE. Trimming cost V 0 bases and J 5 bases; bases outside gene matches: 13. CDR3 length: 17 residues. CDR3 nucleotide sequence: TGTGCCAGCAGCGTAGGGGAGGGGTGGTTGGGTCGGGAGACCCAGTACTTC. Its translation is CASSVGEGWLGRETQYF. Complete variable domain (other parts from reference TRBV9 and TRBJ2-5): DSGVTQTPKHLITATGQRVTLRCSPRSGDLSVYWYQQSLDQGLQFLIQYYNGEERAKGNILERFSAQQFPDLHSELNLSSLELGDSALYFCASSVGEGWLGRETQYFGPGTRLLVL.

This chain uses TRBV27 with TRBJ1-5; D is possibly TRBD1 (6 bases). The V gene lost 2 bases and the J gene lost 8 bases, with 10 bases spanning the gap. In germline, CDR1 is MNHEY, CDR2 SMNVEV (reference sequence). The CDR3 has 13 residues. CDR3: CASSLTGSEPQHF. The DNA of the CDR3 is TGTGCCAGCAGTTTAACAGGGTCCGAGCCCCAGCATTTT.

This rearrangement joins TRBV5-1 to TRBJ2-5, with D tentatively TRBD2 (5 bases). CDR3 length equals 13 residues. Trimming cost V 4 bases and J 2 bases, with 9 bases left between them. Germline loops: CDR1 SGHRS, CDR2 YFSETQ. The CDR3 region has the DNA TGCGCCAGCAGCCTTCCGGGACAAGAGACCCAGTACTTC. Protein sequence: CASSLPGQETQYF. Variable domain in full (rest from reference TRBV5-1 and TRBJ2-5): KAGVTQTPRYLIKTRGQQVTLSCSPISGHRSVSWYQQTPGQGLQFLFEYFSETQRNKGNFPGRFSGRQFSNSRSEMNVSTLELGDSALYLCASSLPGQETQYFGPGTRLLVL.

This chain uses TRBV5-6 with TRBJ2-7; D remains unclear. This CDR3 comprises 15 residues. The V gene lost 4 bases and the J gene lost 2 bases, with 16 bases spanning the gap. CDR1 and CDR2 (germline): SGHDT, YYEEEE. The CDR3 DNA follows: TGTGCCAGCAGCATTTTTCCCCGGAGCGCCTACGAGCAGTACTTC. This sequence encodes CASSIFPRSAYEQYF.